The TCR beta chain described here comes from a study of blood T cell repertoires in COVID-19 (dated by TCRdb to the early 2020s). Background on the whole study: Collaborator samples came from the United States, Italy and Spain and covered acute and convalescent phases of COVID-19. The prospective study material was composed of cDNA or gDNA derived from T cells, B-cell-depleted T cells, or PBMCs. Subjects who had been exposed to COVID-19, were actively infected with it, or had recovered from it provided the deeply sampled blood TCRbeta repertoires that made up the dataset. The repertoires were released in a freely available public database meant as a resource for research on the immune response to SARS-CoV-2. Samples came from the ongoing ImmuneRACE study (first 160 participants) plus 1,254 subjects from 6 global collaborators. Nearly every sample came with metadata listing a de-identified subject ID, COVID-19 status, age in years and sex. HLA class I and class II types, where available, came from metadata supplied by the sample provider rather than from assay-based typing.

Deletion took 5 bases off V and 7 bases off J, with a span of 10 bases between the germline ends. From cysteine to phenylalanine, the CDR3 is 12 amino acids long. The sequence is cut down to CDR3 DNA, 36 bases in frame from base 1. In the germline V gene, CDR1 corresponds to LGHNT and CDR2 to FRNRAP. Overall study outcomes, separate from this receptor: How much clinical and demographic metadata was included differed by source and by participant, and the metadata was provided uncurated.

The immunoSEQ Assay, a bias-controlled multiplex PCR, was used to amplify TCRbeta CDR3 regions from genomic DNA. Processing in the source paper ran as follows. Within the assay, amplification of reference gene primers was used to estimate how many nucleated cells each sample contained. To quantify the absolute abundance of each unique TCRbeta CDR3 rearrangement, sequence reads were collapsed and filtered. For each sample, productive Simpson clonality was calculated as the square root of Simpson's diversity index across productive rearrangements. TCRdb's version of the immuneACCESS table is confined to in-frame rearrangements and falls short of the full clone set. An unresolved V gene accounts for under half of the shortfall where checked; the remainder is of unknown origin. Clonal size and the V and J genes are those of that table, whereas D and trimming came from the DNA. The sample table records 95,000 to 130,000 clones; approximately 87% of these occur just once. Under 3% of the sample is in the top ten clones.

This clone came up a few times. No cognate antigen has been identified for it. Base quality data are lacking; no much larger clone is found one base away. Collaborating institutions collected whole blood in K2EDTA tubes following their own protocols. For TCRbeta analysis, collaborator samples were shipped as frozen whole blood, as isolated PBMCs, or as DNA extracted from either sample type. The V and J genes are TRBV12-5 and TRBJ2-3; matching of 7 bases hints at TRBD2 as the D gene. The TCR originated in a man between 25 and 39 years old with acute or convalescent COVID-19. The sample taken for sequencing was peripheral blood. CDR3 region: CASGRGGNTQYF. The nucleotides are TGTGCTAGTGGTAGGGGGGGGAATACGCAGTATTTT.